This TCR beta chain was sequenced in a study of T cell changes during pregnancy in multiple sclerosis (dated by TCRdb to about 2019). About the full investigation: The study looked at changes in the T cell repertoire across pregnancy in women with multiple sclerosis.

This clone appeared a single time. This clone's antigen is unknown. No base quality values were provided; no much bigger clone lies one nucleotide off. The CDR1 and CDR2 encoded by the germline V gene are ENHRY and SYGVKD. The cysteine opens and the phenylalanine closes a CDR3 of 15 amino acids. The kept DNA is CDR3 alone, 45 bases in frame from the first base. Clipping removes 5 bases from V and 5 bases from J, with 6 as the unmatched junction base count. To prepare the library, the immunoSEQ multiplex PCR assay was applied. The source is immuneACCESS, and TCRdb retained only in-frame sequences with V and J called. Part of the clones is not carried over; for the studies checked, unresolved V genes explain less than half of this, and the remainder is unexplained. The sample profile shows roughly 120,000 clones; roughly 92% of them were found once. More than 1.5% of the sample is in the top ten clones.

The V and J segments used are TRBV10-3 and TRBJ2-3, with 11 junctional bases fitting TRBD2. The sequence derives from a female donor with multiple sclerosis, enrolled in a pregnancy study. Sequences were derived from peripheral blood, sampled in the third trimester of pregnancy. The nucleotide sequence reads TGTGCCATCAGTTTGGGGACTAGCGGAGGAGATACGCAGTATTTT. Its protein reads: CAISLGTSGGDTQYF.